These 10 T cell receptor beta chains share one sample of origin, sequenced in a study of blood T cell repertoires in COVID-19. Sequencing was performed with immunoSEQ multiplex PCR; in TCRdb, only in-frame clones are kept and a portion is missing. The table lists about 260,000 clones, 84% of them singletons. The sequenced material came from peripheral blood. These receptors all come from a man aged 55 to 69 with acute or convalescent COVID-19.

This clone is a singleton in its sample. DNA for the CDR3: TGCGCCAGCAGCTTGGCCCAACAGACCACTGAAGCTTTCTTT. It encodes CASSLAQQTTEAFF. The chain recombines TRBV5-1 with TRBJ1-1; unclear D gene. V lost 0 bases to trimming and J lost 4 bases, with 10 bases between them. The CDR3 spans 14 residues. CDR1 SGHRS and CDR2 YFSETQ come from the germline V gene.

This clone was counted once. The chain is built from TRBV10-3 and TRBJ1-1; TRBD1 is a possible D gene (6 bases). Germline V lookup: CDR1 ENHRY, CDR2 SYGVKD. CDR3 size: 13 residues. V lost 8 bases and J 8 bases, leaving 18 bases between the germline ends. The CDR3 protein is CAISPRVGQEAFF. The CDR3 DNA reads TGTGCCATCTCCCCCCGAGTTGGACAGGAAGCTTTCTTT.

The chain links TRBV7-2 to TRBJ2-2; 14 bases are a match to TRBD2. This CDR3 contains 18 residues. The V segment lost 4 bases and the J segment 5 bases; nucleotides outside the gene matches: 9. Germline-derived CDR1 and CDR2 are SGHTA and FQGNSA. Written as DNA, the CDR3 is TGTGCCAGCAGCTCTATGGGACTAGCGGGAGTCCGGACCGGGGAGCTGTTTTTT. This codes for CASSSMGLAGVRTGELFF. Full variable domain (outside the CDR3, taken from reference TRBV7-2 and TRBJ2-2): GAGVSQSPSNKVTEKGKDVELRCDPISGHTALYWYRQSLGQGLEFLIYFQGNSAPDKSGLPSDRFSAERTGGSVSTLTIQRTQQEDSAVYLCASSSMGLAGVRTGELFFGEGSRLTVL.

The chain combines TRBV7-6 with TRBJ2-1; D might be TRBD2 (6 bases). The V gene lost 5 bases and the J gene lost 0 bases, with 14 bases spanning the gap. CDR3 length equals 16 residues. Germline assignment: CDR1 SGHVS and CDR2 FNYEAQ. CDR3 DNA: TGTGCCAGCAGCCCGCTTATGGGGGGCTCCTACAATGAGCAGTTCTTC. Its protein product is CASSPLMGGSYNEQFF.

This chain joins TRBV4-3 and TRBJ1-6; D uncertain. Per the germline V gene, CDR1 is LGHNA and CDR2 is YSLEER. The ends were cut back, 0 bases at V and 8 bases at J, with 5 bases in the middle. The CDR3 is 13 amino acids. For the CDR3, the DNA is TGCGCCAGCAGCCAAGATTTCGATTCACCCCTCCACTTT. Encoded protein: CASSQDFDSPLHF.

This clone turned up a few times. The rearrangement links TRBV14 to TRBJ2-7, with a weak D call TRBD2 (6 bases). This CDR3 contains 16 residues. CDR1 and CDR2 (germline): SGHDN, FVKESK. V lost 3 bases and J 0 bases, leaving 15 bases between the germline ends. The CDR3 protein is CASSQSLGGFSYEQYF. The DNA for the CDR3 is TGTGCCAGCAGCCAGAGCCTGGGGGGTTTCTCCTACGAGCAGTACTTC. Full variable domain (remainder filled in from reference TRBV14 and TRBJ2-7): EAGVTQFPSHSVIEKGQTVTLRCDPISGHDNLYWYRRVMGKEIKFLLHFVKESKQDESGMPNNRFLAERTGGTYSTLKVQPAELEDSGVYFCASSQSLGGFSYEQYFGPGTRLTVT.

The genes are TRBV27 and TRBJ1-3; 7 bases align to TRBD1. Germline-derived CDR1 and CDR2 are MNHEY and SMNVEV (reference sequence). This CDR3 is 15 amino acids long. After removal of 3 bases from V and 2 bases from J, the junction contained 4 bases not matched to a gene. Written as DNA, the CDR3 is TGTGCCAGCAGTTTGACAGGGTTAACTGGAAACACCATATATTTT. Its protein product is CASSLTGLTGNTIYF.

The chain joins TRBV28 to TRBJ1-1; maybe TRBD1 (6 bases). Per the germline V gene, CDR1 is MDHEN and CDR2 is SYDVKM. The CDR3 covers 14 residues. V lost 3 bases and J lost 2, with 10 bases in between. The CDR3 nucleotides read TGTGCCAGCAGTTTGGGGGACACAAACACTGAAGCTTTCTTT. It yields the protein CASSLGDTNTEAFF.

A single count supports this clone. V gene TRBV27 combines with J gene TRBJ2-7; tentatively, D is TRBD2 (5 bases). Trimming stripped 2 bases from V and 5 bases from J, with 10 bases between. The CDR3 is made up of 13 amino acids. Germline V gene sequence: CDR1 MNHEY, CDR2 SMNVEV (reference sequence). The CDR3 here is CASSLREGNEQYF. The CDR3 DNA follows: TGTGCCAGCAGTTTACGTGAGGGAAACGAGCAGTACTTC.

The chain is built from TRBV6-5 and TRBJ2-7; D remains ambiguous. Germline V gene data show CDR1 as MNHEY and CDR2 as SVGAGI. Trimming removed 0 bases at V and 5 bases at J, with 5 bases between. The CDR3 has 12 amino acids. As DNA, the CDR3 is TGTGCCAGCAGTTACTCTCGGGACGAGCAGTACTTC. Translating it yields CASSYSRDEQYF.